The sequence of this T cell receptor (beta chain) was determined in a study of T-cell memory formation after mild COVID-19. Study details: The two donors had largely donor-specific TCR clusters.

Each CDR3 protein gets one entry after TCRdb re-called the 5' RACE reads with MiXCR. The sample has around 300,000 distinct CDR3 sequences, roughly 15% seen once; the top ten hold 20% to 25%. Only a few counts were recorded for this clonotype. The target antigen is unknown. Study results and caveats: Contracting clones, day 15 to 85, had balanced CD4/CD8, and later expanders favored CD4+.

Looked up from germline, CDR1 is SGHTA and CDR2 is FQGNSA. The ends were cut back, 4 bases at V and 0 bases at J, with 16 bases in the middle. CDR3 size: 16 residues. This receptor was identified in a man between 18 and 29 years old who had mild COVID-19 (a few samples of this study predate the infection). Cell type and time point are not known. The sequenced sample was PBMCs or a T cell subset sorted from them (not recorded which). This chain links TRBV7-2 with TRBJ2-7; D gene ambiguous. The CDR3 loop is CASSSVDIPGSYEQYF. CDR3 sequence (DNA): TGTGCCAGCAGCTCCGTAGACATCCCTGGCTCCTACGAGCAGTACTTC.